The 27 T cell receptor beta chains in this list originate from one sample, sequenced in a study of blood T cell repertoires in COVID-19. TCRdb's copy holds only in-frame clones and misses some; the assay was immunoSEQ multiplex PCR. The sample carries hundreds of thousands of clones, 75% to 90% recorded once. The sequenced sample was peripheral blood. Source of these receptors: a woman in her thirties who had recovered from COVID-19.

This clone has a handful of counts. This chain links TRBV18 with TRBJ2-3; a possible D gene is TRBD2 (5 bases). The germline V gene encodes CDR1 KGHSH and CDR2 LQKENI. Between the trimmed V and J ends, which lost 2 bases and 2 bases, there was a span of 8 bases. The CDR3 totals 14 residues. The DNA of the CDR3 is TGTGCCAGCTCACCAAGGAGGATCACAGATACGCAGTATTTT. It encodes CASSPRRITDTQYF.

Worth noting for this clone: The junction differs from germline at one of its ends, possibly a read error. The V call is TRBV29-1, the J call TRBJ2-7; 14 bases match TRBD2. This CDR3 has 16 residues. The germline gives CDR1 SQVTM, CDR2 ANQGSEA. The CDR3 coding sequence is TGCAGCGTGGAAGGGACTAGCGGGGGCCCTCCGGGAGAGCAGTACTTC. Residues: CSVEGTSGGPPGEQYF.

CDR3 nucleotides: TGCGCCAGCAGCCAGACAGGGTCTGGAAACACCATATATTTT. This codes for CASSQTGSGNTIYF. This rearrangement joins TRBV4-3 to TRBJ1-3; 7 bases align to TRBD1. J was trimmed by 1 base and V by 3 bases; bases with no gene match: 0. This CDR3 contains 14 residues. CDR1 is LGHNA, CDR2 YSLEER, per germline.

This sequence joins TRBV5-4 and TRBJ2-5, with TRBD1 matching over 9 bases. V trimming: 1 base; J trimming: 5 bases; junction bases outside the gene matches: 6. The CDR3 contains 15 residues. Germline V gene sequence: CDR1 SGHNT, CDR2 YYREEE (reference sequence). The CDR3 loop is CASSLITGGRETQYF. CDR3 sequence (DNA): TGTGCCAGCAGCTTGATTACAGGGGGCCGGGAGACCCAGTACTTC. Supplemented by reference TRBV5-4 and TRBJ2-5, the full variable domain reads ETGVTQSPTHLIKTRGQQVTLRCSSQSGHNTVSWYQQALGQGPQFIFQYYREEENGRGNFPPRFSGLQFPNYSSELNVNALELDDSALYLCASSLITGGRETQYFGPGTRLLVL.

The chain carries TRBV5-1 and TRBJ2-7; 9 bases agree with TRBD1. With V trimmed by 0 bases and J by 6 bases, 7 bases remained unmatched. This CDR3 is 15 amino acids long. Germline CDR1 reads SGHRS; CDR2 reads YFSETQ. The CDR3 nucleotides are TGCGCCAGCAGCTTGGCACAGGGGGCAGGTACCGAGCAGTACTTC. This sequence encodes CASSLAQGAGTEQYF.

The chain is built from TRBV6-9 and TRBJ2-7; D possibly corresponds to TRBD2 (5 bases). Germline CDR1 MNHGY, CDR2 SVAAGI. The V end lost 4 bases, the J end lost 7 bases, and 11 bases lay between the germline ends. The CDR3 has 12 residues. This CDR3 reads CASSWPRGEQYF. The DNA for the CDR3 is TGTGCCAGCAGTTGGCCCCGGGGTGAGCAGTACTTC.

The V call is TRBV11-2, the J call TRBJ2-1; 9 bases agree with TRBD2. V was clipped by 6 bases and J by 2 bases; unmatched bases: 2. The CDR3 loop spans 14 amino acids. The germline V gene has CDR1 SGHAT and CDR2 FQNNGV. This CDR3 reads CASRAGGTYNEQFF. In nucleotides, the CDR3 is TGTGCCAGCAGGGCGGGAGGGACCTACAATGAGCAGTTCTTC.

J is TRBJ1-2 and V is TRBV18; D call uncertain. Per the germline V gene, CDR1 is KGHSH and CDR2 is LQKENI. V gave up 2 bases and J gave up 4 bases, with 8 bases separating them. This CDR3 region has 13 residues. The CDR3 coding sequence is TGTGCCAGCTCACCAGTCAGTTCCTATGGCTACACCTTC. Translation: CASSPVSSYGYTF.

CDR3 coding DNA: TGTGCCAGCACCCCCAGGAGGGCGGGAGTCGGTCTAACCTACGAGCAGTACTTC. Amino acid sequence: CASTPRRAGVGLTYEQYF. The chain is built from TRBV11-2 and TRBJ2-7; 7 bases match TRBD2. Germline-derived CDR1 and CDR2 are SGHAT and FQNNGV. Trimming at V came to 7 bases and at J to 2 bases, leaving 20 bases not matched to a gene. This CDR3 region has 18 residues.

Only a few counts were recorded for this clone. V and J are TRBV11-2 and TRBJ2-3; 8 nucleotides line up with TRBD2. The CDR3 sequence is 16 residues long. CDR1 is SGHAT, CDR2 FQNNGV, per germline. V lost 3 bases and J lost 1; bases outside the gene matches: 6. Here the CDR3 reads CASSFRRGVRTDTQYF. Written as DNA, the CDR3 is TGTGCCAGCAGCTTTAGGCGGGGGGTCCGCACAGATACGCAGTATTTT.

This clone has just one count. The chain is built from TRBV30 and TRBJ2-7; tentative D call: TRBD2 (5 bases). The CDR3 spans 12 residues. The V end lost 0 bases, the J end lost 5 bases, and 8 bases lay between the germline ends. Germline CDR1 is GTSNPN and CDR2 is SVGIG (reference sequence). CDR3 sequence: CAWSVSGDEQYF. The CDR3 DNA sequence: TGTGCCTGGAGTGTATCCGGGGACGAGCAGTACTTC.

The V call is TRBV20-1, the J call TRBJ2-7; TRBD2 agrees at 10 bases. The germline gives CDR1 DFQATT, CDR2 SNEGSKA (reference sequence). Trimming took 3 bases from V and 3 from J; bases not matched to a gene: 11. This CDR3 is 16 amino acids long. CDR3 amino acids: CSASLPSGRPGYEQYF. The CDR3 DNA reads as TGCAGTGCTAGTTTGCCTAGCGGGAGACCCGGCTACGAGCAGTACTTC.

The chain joins TRBV29-1 to TRBJ1-2, with D possibly TRBD1 on 6 matching bases. The CDR3 runs to 15 residues. CDR1 and CDR2 (germline): SQVTM, ANQGSEA. V was shortened by 4 bases and J by 0 bases, with 15 bases between the two germline ends. The CDR3 protein is CSVVAGAQANYGYTF. The CDR3 bases are TGCAGCGTTGTGGCGGGGGCACAAGCTAACTATGGCTACACCTTC. Looking up the rest from reference TRBV29-1 and TRBJ1-2 gives the full variable domain: SAVISQKPSRDICQRGTSLTIQCQVDSQVTMMFWYRQQPGQSLTLIATANQGSEATYESGFVIDKFPISRPNLTFSTLTVSNMSPEDSSIYLCSVVAGAQANYGYTFGSGTRLTVV.

The rearrangement links TRBV5-8 to TRBJ2-5; 8 bases fit TRBD2. CDR1 and CDR2 (germline): SGHTS, YDEGEE. This CDR3 contains 15 residues. The V and J ends lost 0 bases and 1 base, in that order; junction bases with no gene match: 2. The CDR3 DNA reads TGTGCCAGCAGCTTGGGGCGGGGGGCCCAAGAGACCCAGTACTTC. Protein sequence: CASSLGRGAQETQYF.

This clone was recorded once. The chain employs TRBV28 and TRBJ1-2; a weak D match, TRBD1 (5 bases). V lost 2 bases to trimming and J lost 8 bases, with 12 bases between them. Germline V CDR1 and CDR2: MDHEN, SYDVKM. The length of the CDR3 is 13 residues. The CDR3, as DNA: TGTGCCAGCAGTTTAGGGGGGGGAGCCGGCTACACCTTC. Translating gives CASSLGGGAGYTF.

The chain has TRBV5-4 and TRBJ2-6; 11 positions match TRBD2. The J segment lost 2 bases and the V segment lost 4 bases, leaving 2 bases of the junction unmatched. The CDR3 sequence is 16 residues long. Germline V lookup: CDR1 SGHNT, CDR2 YYREEE (reference sequence). Here the CDR3 reads CASSPGLAAGANVLTF. CDR3 nucleotide sequence: TGTGCCAGCAGCCCGGGACTAGCGGCTGGGGCCAACGTCCTGACTTTC.

CDR3 nucleotides: TGTGCCAGTAGCCCGGACTTGGGAGGGGGCTACACCTTC. Translating gives CASSPDLGGGYTF. The rearrangement uses TRBV19 and TRBJ1-2; D unresolved. Trimming stripped 6 bases from V and 8 bases from J, with 16 bases between. This CDR3 is built from 13 residues. Germline CDR1 reads LNHDA; CDR2 reads SQIVND (reference sequence).

The chain carries TRBV7-8 and TRBJ2-7; a weak D match, TRBD1 (5 bases). Germline V gene sequence: CDR1 SGHVS, CDR2 FQNEAQ. This CDR3 contains 15 residues. With 2 bases removed from V and 5 bases from J, the gap between germline ends came to 16 bases. CDR3 loop: CASSLWGRAENEQYF. CDR3 nucleotides: TGTGCCAGCAGCTTATGGGGCAGGGCCGAAAACGAGCAGTACTTC.

This clone occurred a few times. J is TRBJ2-1 and V is TRBV18; D is unresolved. Per germline, CDR1 KGHSH and CDR2 LQKENI. This CDR3 is 13 amino acids long. V dropped 3 bases and J dropped 5 bases, with 8 bases sitting between them. The CDR3 coding sequence is TGTGCCAGCTCACCCGGAGCCCACAATGAGCAGTTCTTC. Translation gives CASSPGAHNEQFF.

The chain joins TRBV14 to TRBJ2-5, with D possibly TRBD2 on 5 matching bases. CDR3 size: 16 residues. V was cut by 0 bases and J by 3 bases, with 14 bases left in between. CDR1 and CDR2 (germline): SGHDN, FVKESK. DNA for the CDR3: TGTGCCAGCAGCCAAGAAACCGACGGACTGGAAGAGACCCAGTACTTC. Amino acid sequence: CASSQETDGLEETQYF. The full variable domain, in which reference TRBV14 and TRBJ2-5 provide the parts outside the CDR3, is EAGVTQFPSHSVIEKGQTVTLRCDPISGHDNLYWYRRVMGKEIKFLLHFVKESKQDESGMPNNRFLAERTGGTYSTLKVQPAELEDSGVYFCASSQETDGLEETQYFGPGTRLLVL.

The chain employs TRBV7-3 and TRBJ2-3; D call uncertain. The length of the CDR3 is 13 residues. Germline values: CDR1 SGHTA, CDR2 FQGTGA. V shed 5 bases and J shed 9 bases, with 15 bases lying between them. CDR3 DNA: TGTGCCAGCAGCCCGGTAACGGCAGGCACGCAGTATTTT. Encoded protein: CASSPVTAGTQYF.

This clone was observed at least ten times. This same CDR3 is encoded by further DNA sequences in the sample. This chain links TRBV19 with TRBJ2-7; 14 bases are shared with TRBD2. The V gene's germline CDR1 is LNHDA and CDR2 SQIVND (reference sequence). CDR3 length: 17 amino acids. V lost 1 base and J lost 0; bases outside the gene matches: 2. The CDR3 reads CASSIGGLAGDSYEQYF. CDR3 in DNA: TGTGCCAGTAGTATAGGGGGACTAGCGGGGGACTCCTACGAGCAGTACTTC.

The genes are TRBV7-6 and TRBJ1-6; no definite D call. This CDR3 region has 16 residues. Trimming took 1 base from V and 8 from J, leaving 15 bases between them. Germline V gene lookup returns CDR1 SGHVS and CDR2 FNYEAQ. The CDR3 DNA reads as TGTGCCAGCAGCTTAGGGAGAGGCGGCCTAGATTCACCCCTCCACTTT. Translating it yields CASSLGRGGLDSPLHF.

This chain joins TRBV28 and TRBJ1-2, with TRBD1 matching 8 bases. The CDR3 has 14 residues. Germline CDR1 and CDR2: MDHEN and SYDVKM. V was pared by 1 base and J by 8 bases, with 6 bases of the junction left unmatched. The CDR3 sequence is CASSLLQGAGGYTF. CDR3 nucleotides: TGTGCCAGCAGTTTATTGCAGGGGGCGGGCGGCTACACCTTC.

The V and J genes are TRBV30 and TRBJ1-2, with 10 bases fitting TRBD1. From germline, CDR1 is GTSNPN and CDR2 SVGIG (reference sequence). CDR3 size: 13 residues. Unmatched junction bases numbered 7, after V lost 4 bases and J lost 8 bases. CDR3 amino acids: CAWIGQGVRGYTF. The CDR3 DNA reads as TGTGCCTGGATTGGACAGGGGGTACGGGGCTACACCTTC. Looking up the rest from reference TRBV30 and TRBJ1-2 gives the full variable domain: SQTIHQWPATLVQPVGSPLSLECTVEGTSNPNLYWYRQAAGRGLQLLFYSVGIGQISSEVPQNLSASRPQDRQFILSSKKLLLSDSGFYLCAWIGQGVRGYTFGSGTRLTVV.

The rearrangement uses TRBV28 and TRBJ1-5; perhaps TRBD1 as D (5 bases). The CDR3 covers 13 residues. V lost 6 bases and J lost 4, with 10 bases in between. Germline loops: CDR1 MDHEN, CDR2 SYDVKM. The CDR3 DNA sequence: TGTGCCAGCAGCGACAGATTTAATCAGCCCCAGCATTTT. It specifies CASSDRFNQPQHF.

This clone was detected a few times. The rearrangement links TRBV27 to TRBJ1-1; D gene ambiguous. The CDR3 sequence is 13 residues long. Germline V gene data show CDR1 as MNHEY and CDR2 as SMNVEV (reference sequence). Deletions cut 2 bases from V and 11 bases from J, with 15 bases between. CDR3 in amino acids: CASSLSGQTGAFF. The DNA of the CDR3 is TGTGCCAGCAGTTTAAGCGGTCAGACGGGGGCTTTCTTT.